This TCR beta chain was sequenced for a study of T cell repertoires in cytomegalovirus infection. Overall study: Recently identified HLA-C-restricted CMV epitopes were among the peptides used. From public TCR beta signatures came an indication of both CMV infection and matching HLA type.

This clonotype occurred a few times. Its antigen is currently unknown. The CDR3 runs 16 residues. Trimming pared 0 bases from V and 3 bases from J, leaving 12 bases between. Per the germline V gene, CDR1 is LNHNV and CDR2 is YYDKDF (reference sequence). TCRdb re-called the reads with MiXCR, one entry per CDR3 protein. The repertoire consists of around 300,000 distinct CDR3 sequences, with roughly 25% occurring once and the leading ten covering 13%. Whole-study results and caveats: CMV-specific TCR beta clonotypes restricted by HLA-C were the ones dominating the ex vivo response. The cumulative frequency of public TCR beta families identified carriers of CMV plus the relevant HLA.

The TCR was taken from a human donor in good health (CMV status not recorded). Some clones in this sample may be carry-over from other donors' samples. Specimen: cultured PBMCs, collected from culture after CMV antigen stimulation. The gene calls are TRBV15 and TRBJ2-1; perhaps TRBD2 as D (5 bases). The CDR3 loop is CATSREEGLIYNEQFF. The CDR3 bases are TGTGCCACCAGCAGAGAAGAGGGCTTGATCTACAATGAGCAGTTCTTC.